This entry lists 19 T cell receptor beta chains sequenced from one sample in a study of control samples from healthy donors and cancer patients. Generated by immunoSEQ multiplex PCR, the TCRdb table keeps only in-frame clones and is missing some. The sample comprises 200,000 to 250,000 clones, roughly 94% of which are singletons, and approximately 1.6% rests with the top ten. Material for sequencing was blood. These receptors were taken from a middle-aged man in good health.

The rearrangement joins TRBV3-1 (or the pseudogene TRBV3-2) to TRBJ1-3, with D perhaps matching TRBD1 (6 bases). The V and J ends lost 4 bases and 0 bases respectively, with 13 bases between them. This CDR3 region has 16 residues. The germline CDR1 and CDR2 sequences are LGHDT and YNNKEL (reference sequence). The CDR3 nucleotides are TGTGCCAGCAGCCTGAGGCAGGGGTACTCTGGAAACACCATATATTTT. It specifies CASSLRQGYSGNTIYF.

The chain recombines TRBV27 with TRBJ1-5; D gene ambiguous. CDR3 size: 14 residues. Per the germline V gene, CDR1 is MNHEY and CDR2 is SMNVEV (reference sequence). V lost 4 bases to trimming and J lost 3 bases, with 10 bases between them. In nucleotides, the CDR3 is TGTGCCAGCAGTTACGGAGGTTTCAATCAGCCCCAGCATTTT. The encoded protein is CASSYGGFNQPQHF.

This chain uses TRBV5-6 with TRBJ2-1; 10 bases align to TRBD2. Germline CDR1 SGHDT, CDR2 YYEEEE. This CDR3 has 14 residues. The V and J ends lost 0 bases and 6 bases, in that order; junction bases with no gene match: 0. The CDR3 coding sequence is TGTGCCAGCAGCTTGGGGACTAGCGGCAATGAGCAGTTCTTC. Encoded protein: CASSLGTSGNEQFF.

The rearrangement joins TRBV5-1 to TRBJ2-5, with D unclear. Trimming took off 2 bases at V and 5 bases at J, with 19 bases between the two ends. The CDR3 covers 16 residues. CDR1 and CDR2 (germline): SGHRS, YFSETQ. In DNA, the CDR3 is TGCGCCAGCAGCTTAAACCCCGGGCCGACTGGGGAGACCCAGTACTTC. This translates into CASSLNPGPTGETQYF.

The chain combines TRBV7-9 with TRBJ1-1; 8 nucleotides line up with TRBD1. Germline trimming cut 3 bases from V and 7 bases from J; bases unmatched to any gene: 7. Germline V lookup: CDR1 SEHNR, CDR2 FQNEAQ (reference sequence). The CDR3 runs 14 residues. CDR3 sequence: CASSLQGAPIEAFF. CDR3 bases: TGTGCCAGCAGCTTGCAGGGGGCCCCCATTGAAGCTTTCTTT.

CDR3 in amino acids: CASSLTGGNTEAFF. CDR3 bases: TGTGCCAGCAGCCTGACAGGGGGGAACACTGAAGCTTTCTTT. This sequence joins TRBV9 and TRBJ1-1, with 9 bases fitting TRBD1. Trimming took 4 bases from V and 1 from J; bases not matched to a gene: 2. Germline lookup yields CDR1 SGDLS and CDR2 YYNGEE. CDR3 length equals 14 residues.

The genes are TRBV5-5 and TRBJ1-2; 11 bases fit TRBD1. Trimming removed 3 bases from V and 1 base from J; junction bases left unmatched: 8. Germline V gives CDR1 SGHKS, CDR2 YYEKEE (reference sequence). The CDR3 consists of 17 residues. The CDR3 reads CASSSRTGGRSNYGYTF. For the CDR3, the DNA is TGTGCCAGCAGCTCCCGGACAGGGGGCAGGAGTAACTATGGCTACACCTTC.

CDR3 amino acids: CASSPGTGFLDNEQFF. The CDR3 region has the DNA TGTGCCAGCTCACCAGGGACAGGGTTTCTTGACAATGAGCAGTTCTTC. This sequence joins TRBV18 and TRBJ2-1; 9 bases agree with TRBD1. The CDR3 covers 16 residues. J lost 5 bases, V lost 2 bases, and 7 bases had no gene match. CDR1 is KGHSH and CDR2 is LQKENI in the germline V gene.

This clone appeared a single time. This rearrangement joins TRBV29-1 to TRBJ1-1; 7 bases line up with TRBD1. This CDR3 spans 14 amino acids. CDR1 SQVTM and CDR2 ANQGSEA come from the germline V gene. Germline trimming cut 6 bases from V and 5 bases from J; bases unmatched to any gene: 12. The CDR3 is CSVKVGDSLTEAFF. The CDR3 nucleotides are TGCAGCGTCAAAGTTGGGGACAGTCTGACTGAAGCTTTCTTT.

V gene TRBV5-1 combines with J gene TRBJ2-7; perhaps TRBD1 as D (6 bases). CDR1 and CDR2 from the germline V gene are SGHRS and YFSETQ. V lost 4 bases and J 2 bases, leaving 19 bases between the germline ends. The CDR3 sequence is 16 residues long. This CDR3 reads CASSPSPRGPTYEQYV. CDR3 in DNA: TGCGCCAGCAGCCCAAGCCCCAGGGGACCCACCTACGAGCAGTACGTC.

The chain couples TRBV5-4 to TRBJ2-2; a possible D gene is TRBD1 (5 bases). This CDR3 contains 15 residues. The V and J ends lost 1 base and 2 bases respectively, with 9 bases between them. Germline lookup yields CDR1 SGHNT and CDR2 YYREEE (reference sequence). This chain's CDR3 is CASSLKGVNTGELFF. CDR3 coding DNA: TGTGCCAGCAGCTTGAAAGGGGTAAACACCGGGGAGCTGTTTTTT.

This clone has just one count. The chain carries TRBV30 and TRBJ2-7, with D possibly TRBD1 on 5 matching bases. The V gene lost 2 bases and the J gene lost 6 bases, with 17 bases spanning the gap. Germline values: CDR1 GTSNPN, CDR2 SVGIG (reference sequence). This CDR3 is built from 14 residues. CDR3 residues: CAWSLQGSGSEQYF. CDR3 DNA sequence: TGTGCCTGGAGTTTGCAGGGATCCGGTAGCGAGCAGTACTTC. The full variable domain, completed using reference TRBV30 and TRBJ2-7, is SQTIHQWPATLVQPVGSPLSLECTVEGTSNPNLYWYRQAAGRGLQLLFYSVGIGQISSEVPQNLSASRPQDRQFILSSKKLLLSDSGFYLCAWSLQGSGSEQYFGPGTRLTVT.

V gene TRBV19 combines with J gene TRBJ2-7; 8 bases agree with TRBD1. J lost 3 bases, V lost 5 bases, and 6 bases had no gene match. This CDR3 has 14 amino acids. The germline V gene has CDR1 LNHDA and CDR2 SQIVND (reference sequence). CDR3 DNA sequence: TGTGCCAGTAGTGCCTCCGACAGGGGCTACGAGCAGTACTTC. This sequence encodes CASSASDRGYEQYF.

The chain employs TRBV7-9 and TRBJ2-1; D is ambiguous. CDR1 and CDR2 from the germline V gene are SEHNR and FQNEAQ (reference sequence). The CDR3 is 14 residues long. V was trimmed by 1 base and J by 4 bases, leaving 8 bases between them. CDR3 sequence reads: CASSLELAYNEQFF. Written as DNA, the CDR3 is TGTGCCAGCAGCTTAGAGTTAGCTTACAATGAGCAGTTCTTC.

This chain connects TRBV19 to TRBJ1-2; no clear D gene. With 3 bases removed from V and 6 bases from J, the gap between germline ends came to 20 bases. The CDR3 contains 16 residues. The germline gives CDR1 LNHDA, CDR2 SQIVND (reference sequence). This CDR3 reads CASSIQVAGRNNGYTF. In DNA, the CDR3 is TGTGCCAGTAGTATTCAGGTTGCCGGCAGGAATAATGGCTACACCTTC.

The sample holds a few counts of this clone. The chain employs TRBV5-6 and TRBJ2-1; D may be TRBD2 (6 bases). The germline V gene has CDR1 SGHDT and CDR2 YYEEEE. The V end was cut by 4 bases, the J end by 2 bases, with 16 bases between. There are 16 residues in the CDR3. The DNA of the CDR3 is TGTGCCAGCAGCGGGGCGGGGCAGCTTACCTACAATGAGCAGTTCTTC. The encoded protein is CASSGAGQLTYNEQFF.

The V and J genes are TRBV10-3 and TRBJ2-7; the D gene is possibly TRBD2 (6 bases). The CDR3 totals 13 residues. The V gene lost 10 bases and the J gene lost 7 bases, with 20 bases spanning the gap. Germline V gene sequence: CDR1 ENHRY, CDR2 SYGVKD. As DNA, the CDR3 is TGTGCCACCACACCCAAAGAAAGCGGGGAGCAGTACTTC. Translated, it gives CATTPKESGEQYF.

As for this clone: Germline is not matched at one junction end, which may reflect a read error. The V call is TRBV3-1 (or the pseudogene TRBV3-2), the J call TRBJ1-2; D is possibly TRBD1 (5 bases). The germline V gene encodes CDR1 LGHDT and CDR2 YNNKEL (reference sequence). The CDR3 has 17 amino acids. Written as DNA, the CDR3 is TGTGCCAGCAGCCAAGGCAGGGATAATATAGTTGAGTATGGTTACACCTTC. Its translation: CASSQGRDNIVEYGYTF.

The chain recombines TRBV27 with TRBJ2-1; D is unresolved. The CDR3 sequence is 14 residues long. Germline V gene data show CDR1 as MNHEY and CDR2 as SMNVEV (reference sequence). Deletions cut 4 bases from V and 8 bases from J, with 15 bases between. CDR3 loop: CASSSLNRGDEQFF. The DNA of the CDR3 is TGTGCCAGCAGTTCCCTGAACCGAGGCGATGAGCAGTTCTTC.